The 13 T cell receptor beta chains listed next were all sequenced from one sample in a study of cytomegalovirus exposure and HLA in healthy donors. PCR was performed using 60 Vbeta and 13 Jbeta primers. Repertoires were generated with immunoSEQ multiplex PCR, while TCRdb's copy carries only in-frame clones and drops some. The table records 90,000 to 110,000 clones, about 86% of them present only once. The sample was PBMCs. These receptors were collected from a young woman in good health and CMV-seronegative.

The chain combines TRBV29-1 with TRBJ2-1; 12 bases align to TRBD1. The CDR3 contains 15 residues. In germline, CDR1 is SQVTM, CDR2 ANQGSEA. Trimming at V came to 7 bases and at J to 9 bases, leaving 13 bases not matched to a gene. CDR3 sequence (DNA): TGCAGCGGCCAAGGCCCCGGGACAGGGGGCTCTGAGCAGTTCTTC. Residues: CSGQGPGTGGSEQFF.

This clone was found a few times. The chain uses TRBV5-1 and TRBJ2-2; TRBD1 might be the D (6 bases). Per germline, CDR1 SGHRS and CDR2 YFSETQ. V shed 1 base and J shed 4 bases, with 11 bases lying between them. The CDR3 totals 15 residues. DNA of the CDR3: TGCGCCAGCAGCTTGCAACAGGGCGGCACCGGGGAGCTGTTTTTT. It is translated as CASSLQQGGTGELFF.

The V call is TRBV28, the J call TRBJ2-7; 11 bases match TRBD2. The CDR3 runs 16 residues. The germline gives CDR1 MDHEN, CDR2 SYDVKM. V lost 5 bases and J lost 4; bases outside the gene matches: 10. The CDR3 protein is CASSPRLAGSLYEQYF. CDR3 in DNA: TGTGCCAGCAGTCCGAGACTAGCGGGAAGTTTATACGAGCAGTACTTC.

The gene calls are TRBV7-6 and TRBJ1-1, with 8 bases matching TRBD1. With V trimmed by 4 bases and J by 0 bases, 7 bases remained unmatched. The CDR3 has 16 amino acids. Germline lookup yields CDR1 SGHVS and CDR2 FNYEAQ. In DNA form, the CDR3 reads TGTGCCAGCAGCTCGACCGACAGGGGAATGAACACTGAAGCTTTCTTT. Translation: CASSSTDRGMNTEAFF.

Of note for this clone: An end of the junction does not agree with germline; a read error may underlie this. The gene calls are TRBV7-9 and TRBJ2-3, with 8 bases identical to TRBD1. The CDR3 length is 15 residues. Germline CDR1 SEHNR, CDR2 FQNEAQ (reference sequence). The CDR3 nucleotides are TGTGCCAGCAGCTTAGTTTCAGGGGGCACGGATACGCAGTATTTT. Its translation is CASSLVSGGTDTQYF.

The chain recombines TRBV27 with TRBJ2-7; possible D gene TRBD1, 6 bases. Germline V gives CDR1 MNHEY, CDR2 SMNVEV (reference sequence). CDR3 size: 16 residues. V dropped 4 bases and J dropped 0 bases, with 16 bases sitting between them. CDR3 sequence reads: CASSSRTGSPSYEQYF. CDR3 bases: TGTGCCAGCAGTTCCCGAACAGGGTCCCCCTCCTACGAGCAGTACTTC.

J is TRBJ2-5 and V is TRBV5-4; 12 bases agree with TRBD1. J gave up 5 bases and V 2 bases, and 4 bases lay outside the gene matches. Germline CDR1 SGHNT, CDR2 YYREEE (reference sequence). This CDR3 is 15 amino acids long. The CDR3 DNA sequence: TGTGCCAGCAGCTTACCCGGGACAGGGGGCGAGACCCAGTACTTC. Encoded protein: CASSLPGTGGETQYF.

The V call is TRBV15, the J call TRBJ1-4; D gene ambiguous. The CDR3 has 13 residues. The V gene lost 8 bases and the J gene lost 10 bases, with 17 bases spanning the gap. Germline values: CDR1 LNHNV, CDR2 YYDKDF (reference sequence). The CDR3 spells CATSPRGRGKLFF. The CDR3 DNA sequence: TGTGCCACCTCGCCCCGAGGTCGTGGAAAACTGTTTTTT.

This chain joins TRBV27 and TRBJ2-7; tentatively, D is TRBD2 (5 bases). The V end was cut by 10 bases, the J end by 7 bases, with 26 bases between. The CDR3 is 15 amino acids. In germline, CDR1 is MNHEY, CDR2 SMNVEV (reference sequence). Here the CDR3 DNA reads TGTGCCACCAGGACCGGGAACGTCGTAAGAGGGGAGCAGTACTTC. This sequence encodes CATRTGNVVRGEQYF.

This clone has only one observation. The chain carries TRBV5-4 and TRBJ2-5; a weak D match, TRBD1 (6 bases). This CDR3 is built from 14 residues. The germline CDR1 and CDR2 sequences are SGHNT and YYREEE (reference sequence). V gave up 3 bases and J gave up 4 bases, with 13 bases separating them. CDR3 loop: CASSSSRGGETQYF. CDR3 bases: TGTGCCAGCAGCTCGTCCAGGGGTGGAGAGACCCAGTACTTC.

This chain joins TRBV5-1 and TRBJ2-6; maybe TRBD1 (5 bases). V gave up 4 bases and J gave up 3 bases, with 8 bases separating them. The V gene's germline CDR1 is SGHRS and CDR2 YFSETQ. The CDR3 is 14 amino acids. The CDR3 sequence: CASSVGVGANVLTF. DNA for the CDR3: TGCGCCAGCAGCGTAGGGGTTGGGGCCAACGTCCTGACTTTC. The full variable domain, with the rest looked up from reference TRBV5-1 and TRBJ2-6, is KAGVTQTPRYLIKTRGQQVTLSCSPISGHRSVSWYQQTPGQGLQFLFEYFSETQRNKGNFPGRFSGRQFSNSRSEMNVSTLELGDSALYLCASSVGVGANVLTFGAGSRLTVL.

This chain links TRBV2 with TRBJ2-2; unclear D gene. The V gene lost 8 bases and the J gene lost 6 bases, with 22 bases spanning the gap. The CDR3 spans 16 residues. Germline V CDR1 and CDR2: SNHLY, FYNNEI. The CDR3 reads CASSSNSPPLAGELFF. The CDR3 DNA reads TGTGCCAGCTCGTCTAACTCTCCCCCCCTTGCCGGGGAGCTGTTTTTT.

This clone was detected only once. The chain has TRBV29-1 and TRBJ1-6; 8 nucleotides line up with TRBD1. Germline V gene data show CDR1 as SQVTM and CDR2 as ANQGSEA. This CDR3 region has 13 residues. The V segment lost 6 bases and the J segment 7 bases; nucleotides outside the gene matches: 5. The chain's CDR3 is CSVRTGRNSPLHF. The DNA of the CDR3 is TGCAGCGTGCGGACAGGGCGAAATTCACCCCTCCACTTT.